This T cell receptor (beta chain) was found in a study of T cell responses to AZD1222 COVID-19 vaccine. The method was immunoSEQ multiplex PCR; TCRdb's version includes in-frame clones alone and lacks a portion of them. This sample yields 65,000 to 70,000 clones, of which roughly four fifths are seen a single time; under 7% belongs to the top ten. Study-wide results and caveats: At baseline, just 5 or 6 AZD1222 recipients tested seropositive. Dominant CD4 TCR responses targeted spike regions 160-218 and 743-854. Variant regions that are unmutated are reportedly the target of nearly half of spike-specific TCRs. Possibly, clonal diversity was underestimated; donors were largely white British and included more females.

The CDR3 totals 16 residues. V gave up 3 bases and J gave up 2 bases, with 11 bases separating them. CDR1 and CDR2 from the germline V gene are LGHNA and YSLEER. Note on this clone: The antigen remains undetermined.

This clonotype was sampled from an adult in good health. The V gene is TRBV4-3, the J gene TRBJ2-6, with D tentatively TRBD1 (6 bases). This sample comprised peripheral blood, obtained on day 0 of AZD1222 vaccination. In DNA, the CDR3 is TGCGCCAGCAGCCATGTTTACAGGGCTGGGGCCAACGTCCTGACTTTC. Its translation: CASSHVYRAGANVLTF.